What follows describes a single T cell receptor (beta chain). There are a few counts of this clonotype. Its antigen is unknown. No quality values exist for individual bases; no much larger clone is one base distant. The sample's treatment or condition label, decoded: allogeneic hematopoietic cell transplantation with graft depleted of TCRalphabeta T cells and CD19 B cells. TCRalphabeta/CD19-depleted allogeneic hematopoietic cell grafts were given to the transplant recipients, all of whom were children. Library preparation used PCR. Instrument used: Illumina HiSeq 2500. TCR library preparation used molecular barcoding, with unique molecular identifiers applied to normalize quantification of the TCRbeta repertoire. The public reads were reprocessed in TCRdb via fastp at Q25 and MiXCR, keeping in-frame beta chains. Duplicate CDR3 protein sequences are folded into a single record with the most common DNA and genes. The sample table shows fewer than 350,000 distinct CDR3 sequences, and around 7.3% are seen once. About 8.2% of the sample is taken by the ten largest.

The V end loses 5 bases and the J end loses 6 bases, and a stretch of 19 bases separates them. There are 15 amino acids in the CDR3, from cysteine to phenylalanine inclusive. The entry retains the CDR3 DNA only, 45 bases that are in frame from base 1. CDR1 and CDR2 (MDHEN, SYDVKM) derive from the germline V gene. The source of the sample is a study of T-cell reconstitution after alpha-beta-depleted transplantation in children (dated by TCRdb to the mid-2010s). Study-wide context: Using TCR repertoire profiling, the study followed T-cell immune reconstitution in a quantitative way in children after TCRalphabeta/CD19-depleted allogeneic hematopoietic cell transplantation. Study-level results and caveats: In some patients, the high TCRbeta diversity seen at day 60 was put down to recipient T cells and intrathymic progenitors that had survived conditioning. Over subsequent months, a decline in hyperexpanded clone frequencies was noted, and after one year, T-cell counts and TCRbeta diversity were mostly ascribed to newly produced T cells. Apparently early alphabetaT-cell count recovery about two months after transplant reportedly relied on only several hundred rapidly expanded clones derived from non-depleted graft cells.

This material consisted of peripheral blood, taken 360 days after TCRalphabeta/CD19-depleted stem cell transplant. The chain is assembled from TRBV28 and TRBJ1-2; the D gene is unclear. The clonotype comes from a female patient aged 2-9 years who had a stem cell transplant for Fanconi anemia, so the T cells may come from the graft donor. The nucleotide sequence reads TGTGCCAGCAGTGTAATTAGTCACCGGGGAGATGGCTACACCTTC. This gives the protein CASSVISHRGDGYTF.